This entry lists 19 T cell receptor beta chains sequenced from one sample in a study of cytomegalovirus exposure and HLA in healthy donors. The PCR employed 60 Vbeta primers together with 13 Jbeta primers. Sequencing used immunoSEQ multiplex PCR; TCRdb keeps in-frame clones, though not all of them. Of under 200,000 clones in the sample, roughly 80% were seen once. The material sequenced was PBMCs. These receptors all come from a man aged 18 to 29 in good health and CMV-seropositive.

The V call is TRBV6-5, the J call TRBJ2-5, with D unclear. The CDR3 spans 13 residues. The germline CDR1 and CDR2 sequences are MNHEY and SVGAGI. Between the trimmed V and J ends, which lost 2 bases and 1 base, there was a span of 5 bases. The CDR3 DNA reads as TGTGCCAGCAGTTACCGGGTCCAAGAGACCCAGTACTTC. Translated: CASSYRVQETQYF.

This chain joins TRBV6-1 and TRBJ1-2; no definite D call. CDR1 and CDR2 (germline): MNHNS, SASEGT. The CDR3 sequence is 14 residues long. V was shortened by 3 bases and J by 8 bases, with 16 bases between the two germline ends. The CDR3 region is CASSDWRGLRGYTF. For the CDR3, the DNA is TGTGCCAGCAGTGACTGGAGAGGGTTGAGAGGCTACACCTTC.

The chain carries TRBV7-2 and TRBJ1-2, with TRBD1 identical over 8 bases. The CDR3 length is 14 residues. Germline CDR1 SGHTA, CDR2 FQGNSA. Losses at the gene ends were 5 bases for V and 4 bases for J; bases not matched to a gene: 6. CDR3 protein: CASSRSGTGYGYTF. DNA for the CDR3: TGTGCCAGCAGCAGATCCGGGACAGGCTATGGCTACACCTTC. Based on the CDR3 plus reference TRBV7-2 and TRBJ1-2, the full variable domain is GAGVSQSPSNKVTEKGKDVELRCDPISGHTALYWYRQSLGQGLEFLIYFQGNSAPDKSGLPSDRFSAERTGGSVSTLTIQRTQQEDSAVYLCASSRSGTGYGYTFGSGTRLTVV.

This chain links TRBV29-1 with TRBJ2-7, with 9 positions matching TRBD1. CDR3 length: 13 residues. V lost 3 bases, J lost 2 bases, and 2 bases stayed unmatched. Germline V gene lookup returns CDR1 SQVTM and CDR2 ANQGSEA. The CDR3 nucleotides are TGCAGCGTTGAGGGACAGGGAGCCTACGAGCAGTACTTC. Encoded protein: CSVEGQGAYEQYF.

To note about this clone: The germline gene is not matched at one end of the junction; a read error may be the cause. CDR3 loop: CSSSLLPRDSYNEQFF. CDR3 sequence (DNA): TGTTCCAGCAGCTTACTTCCCCGGGACTCCTACAATGAGCAGTTCTTC. J is TRBJ2-1 and V is TRBV7-9; maybe TRBD2 (5 bases). The CDR3 loop spans 16 amino acids. Germline V gene data show CDR1 as SEHNR and CDR2 as FQNEAQ (reference sequence).

The chain carries TRBV27 and TRBJ2-3, with D unclear. The CDR3 totals 14 residues. Germline CDR1 MNHEY, CDR2 SMNVEV (reference sequence). Trimming shortened V by 4 bases and J by 0 bases, and 8 bases separated the two germline ends. CDR3 sequence reads: CASSYGASTDTQYF. In DNA, the CDR3 is TGTGCCAGCAGTTACGGTGCTAGCACAGATACGCAGTATTTT.

The chain recombines TRBV5-1 with TRBJ1-3; D might be TRBD1 (5 bases). The CDR3 runs 14 residues. V was shortened by 4 bases and J by 0 bases, with 8 bases between the two germline ends. From germline, CDR1 is SGHRS and CDR2 YFSETQ. CDR3 DNA sequence: TGCGCCAGCAGCACCCAGGGCTCTGGAAACACCATATATTTT. It encodes CASSTQGSGNTIYF. The complete variable domain, with remaining parts taken from reference TRBV5-1 and TRBJ1-3, reads KAGVTQTPRYLIKTRGQQVTLSCSPISGHRSVSWYQQTPGQGLQFLFEYFSETQRNKGNFPGRFSGRQFSNSRSEMNVSTLELGDSALYLCASSTQGSGNTIYFGEGSWLTVV.

The chain links TRBV4-3 to TRBJ2-3; 11 nucleotides align to TRBD2. Germline V gene sequence: CDR1 LGHNA, CDR2 YSLEER. The CDR3 runs 15 residues. The trim removed 0 bases at V and 4 bases at J, leaving 0 bases unmatched. CDR3 nucleotide sequence: TGCGCCAGCAGCCAAGATAGCGGGGGGGCAGATACGCAGTATTTT. Residues: CASSQDSGGADTQYF.

V gene TRBV5-6 combines with J gene TRBJ1-6; D ambiguous. The germline gives CDR1 SGHDT, CDR2 YYEEEE. Trimming cost V 4 bases and J 11 bases, with 19 bases left between them. The CDR3 loop spans 15 amino acids. The CDR3 loop is CASSPEAGPEAPLHF. The CDR3 DNA follows: TGTGCCAGCAGCCCGGAGGCAGGACCAGAGGCACCCCTCCACTTT.

The V call is TRBV11-2, the J call TRBJ2-5, with D possibly matching TRBD1 (6 bases). The V gene's germline CDR1 is SGHAT and CDR2 FQNNGV. CDR3 length: 13 amino acids. Trimming removed 5 bases from V and 4 bases from J, with 11 bases in between. CDR3 residues: CASSKQGRETQYF. The CDR3 region has the DNA TGTGCCAGCAGCAAACAGGGCCGAGAGACCCAGTACTTC.

The V gene is TRBV15, the J gene TRBJ1-5, with D hard to call. The germline V gene encodes CDR1 LNHNV and CDR2 YYDKDF (reference sequence). V lost 5 bases, J lost 1 base, and 9 bases lay in between. The CDR3 is 14 residues long. The CDR3: CATSGGESNQPQHF. CDR3 nucleotide sequence: TGTGCCACCAGCGGCGGAGAGAGCAATCAGCCCCAGCATTTT.

The chain combines TRBV29-1 with TRBJ1-2; D not certain. CDR1 is SQVTM, CDR2 ANQGSEA, per germline. The CDR3 is 10 residues long. V lost 6 bases to trimming and J lost 4 bases, with 6 bases between them. CDR3 in amino acids: CSVLSYGYTF. CDR3 nucleotides: TGCAGCGTCCTAAGCTATGGCTACACCTTC.

V gene TRBV18 combines with J gene TRBJ1-4, with a tentative D call TRBD1 (5 bases). The germline CDR1 and CDR2 sequences are KGHSH and LQKENI. The CDR3 sequence is 15 residues long. Trimming shortened V by 3 bases and J by 0 bases, and 8 bases separated the two germline ends. CDR3 residues: CASSPDSTTNEKLFF. CDR3 DNA: TGTGCCAGCTCACCCGACAGCACAACTAATGAAAAACTGTTTTTT. Filled out from reference TRBV18 and TRBJ1-4, the complete variable domain reads NAGVMQNPRHLVRRRGQEARLRCSPMKGHSHVYWYRQLPEEGLKFMVYLQKENIIDESGMPKERFSAEFPKEGPSILRIQQVVRGDSAAYFCASSPDSTTNEKLFFGSGTQLSVL.

V and J are TRBV18 and TRBJ2-7; TRBD1 agrees at 7 bases. This CDR3 contains 15 residues. Germline-derived CDR1 and CDR2 are KGHSH and LQKENI. Trimming took 1 base from V and 4 from J; bases not matched to a gene: 7. Here the CDR3 reads CASSPHRDSSYEQYF. CDR3 DNA sequence: TGTGCCAGCTCACCACACAGGGACAGTTCTTACGAGCAGTACTTC.

The chain joins TRBV27 to TRBJ1-3; D is unresolved. CDR1 and CDR2 (germline): MNHEY, SMNVEV (reference sequence). The CDR3 length is 15 residues. Trimming pared 6 bases from V and 0 bases from J, leaving 12 bases between. The CDR3 nucleotides are TGTGCCAGCAGGCTCACGGGGAACTCTGGAAACACCATATATTTT. It translates to CASRLTGNSGNTIYF.

This clone was counted only a few times. The rearrangement joins TRBV11-3 to TRBJ2-7; D perhaps matches TRBD1 (6 bases). Trimming took 5 bases from V and 5 from J, leaving 19 bases between them. This CDR3 is 15 amino acids long. Germline CDR1 SGHNT, CDR2 YENEEA. This CDR3 is CASSPSPGTKDEQYF. DNA for the CDR3: TGTGCCAGCAGCCCCTCCCCCGGGACAAAGGACGAGCAGTACTTC.

The rearrangement links TRBV5-6 to TRBJ2-7; TRBD2 is a possible D gene (5 bases). The CDR3 is 15 residues long. The germline V gene has CDR1 SGHDT and CDR2 YYEEEE. Trimming cost V 2 bases and J 4 bases, with 16 bases left between them. This CDR3 reads CASSFDPDWRYEQYF. CDR3 nucleotide sequence: TGTGCCAGCAGCTTTGATCCGGACTGGAGATACGAGCAGTACTTC.

This clone was recorded only once. V is TRBV6-1 and J is TRBJ1-2; D call uncertain. Germline V gives CDR1 MNHNS, CDR2 SASEGT. V lost 1 base to trimming and J lost 7 bases, with 10 bases between them. The CDR3 consists of 13 residues. The CDR3, as DNA: TGTGCCAGCAGTGAAGGGCAAGCGACTGGCTACACCTTC. Its protein is CASSEGQATGYTF.

V usage is TRBV7-2 and J usage is TRBJ2-1, with 8 bases aligning to TRBD2. Germline assignment: CDR1 SGHTA and CDR2 FQGNSA. This CDR3 is built from 14 residues. Unmatched junction bases numbered 7, after V lost 4 bases and J lost 8 bases. CDR3 protein: CASSSSGGLDEQFF. The DNA for the CDR3 is TGTGCCAGCAGCTCGAGCGGGGGACTGGATGAGCAGTTCTTC.